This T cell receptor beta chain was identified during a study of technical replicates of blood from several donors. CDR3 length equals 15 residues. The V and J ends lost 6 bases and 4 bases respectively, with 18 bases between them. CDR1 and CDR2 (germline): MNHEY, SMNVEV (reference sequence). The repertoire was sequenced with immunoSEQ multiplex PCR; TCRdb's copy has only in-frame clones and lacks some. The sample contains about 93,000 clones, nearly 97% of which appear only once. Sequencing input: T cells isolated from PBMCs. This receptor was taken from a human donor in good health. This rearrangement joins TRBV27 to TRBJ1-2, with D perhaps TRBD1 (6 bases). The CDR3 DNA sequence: TGTGCCAGCAGGATACGGACAGAAGGGCGCTATGGCTACACCTTC. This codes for CASRIRTEGRYGYTF.